The 14 T cell receptor beta chains below all came from one sample that was sequenced in a study of shared clonotypes between healthy human individuals. Using immunoSEQ multiplex PCR, the repertoire was profiled, and TCRdb retains in-frame clones only, with some absent. The repertoire holds some 650,000 clones, with 97% as singletons. The sequenced sample consisted of naive CD4+ T cells sorted from blood. The subset here: CD45RA+ positively selected. Receptors were obtained from a woman between 25 and 40 years old in good health.

V and J are TRBV5-1 and TRBJ2-3; D is unresolved. Trimming took off 3 bases at V and 6 bases at J, with 5 bases between the two ends. CDR1 and CDR2 (germline): SGHRS, YFSETQ. This CDR3 has 11 amino acids. The CDR3 spells CASSSRDTQYF. DNA of the CDR3: TGCGCCAGCAGCTCTAGGGATACGCAGTATTTT.

The chain is built from TRBV28 and TRBJ2-2; D perhaps matches TRBD1 (6 bases). V lost 5 bases and J lost 2, with 18 bases in between. CDR3 length: 17 residues. The germline gives CDR1 MDHEN, CDR2 SYDVKM. CDR3 loop: CASSTGYRAFNTGELFF. The CDR3 DNA sequence: TGTGCCAGCAGTACTGGGTACAGGGCCTTTAACACCGGGGAGCTGTTTTTT.

CDR3 in DNA: TGTGCCAGCAGCCCTCGACAGGATTATAATTCACCCCTCCACTTT. This codes for CASSPRQDYNSPLHF. The chain employs TRBV14 and TRBJ1-6, with D possibly matching TRBD1 (6 bases). The CDR3 has 15 amino acids. The germline gives CDR1 SGHDN, CDR2 FVKESK. V lost 4 bases and J 4 bases, leaving 11 bases between the germline ends.

With regard to this clone: The same CDR3 is also encoded by other DNA sequences in this sample. This chain uses TRBV28 with TRBJ2-7; 9 nucleotides match TRBD1. The CDR3 runs 13 residues. V dropped 8 bases and J dropped 1; count of bases not matched to a gene: 3. The V gene's germline CDR1 is MDHEN and CDR2 SYDVKM. The CDR3: CASRGTGSYEQYF. CDR3 DNA: TGTGCCAGCCGAGGGACAGGGTCCTACGAGCAGTACTTC. The entire variable domain, with the rest obtained from reference TRBV28 and TRBJ2-7, is as follows: DVKVTQSSRYLVKRTGEKVFLECVQDMDHENMFWYRQDPGLGLRLIYFSYDVKMKEKGDIPEGYSVSREKKERFSLILESASTNQTSMYLCASRGTGSYEQYFGPGTRLTVT.

This clone was picked up one time. The J gene is TRBJ2-5, the V gene TRBV7-9, with D tentatively TRBD2 (6 bases). TRBJ2-7 explains the end of the DNA better; the J call may be wrong. Germline values: CDR1 SEHNR, CDR2 FQNEAQ (reference sequence). The CDR3 consists of 15 residues. In DNA, the CDR3 is TGTGCCAGCAGCTTAGCGGGAGGTGAAAGGTACGAGCAGTACTTC. This encodes CASSLAGGERYEQYF.

This sequence joins TRBV28 and TRBJ1-2; D gene unclear. CDR1 and CDR2 (germline): MDHEN, SYDVKM. The CDR3 totals 12 residues. Deletions cut 3 bases from V and 3 bases from J, with 5 bases between. The CDR3 DNA reads TGTGCCAGCAGTTTTTTTGACTATGGCTACACCTTC. It is translated as CASSFFDYGYTF.

V usage is TRBV6-5 and J usage is TRBJ1-1, with D unclear. The CDR3 loop spans 13 amino acids. Trimming pared 5 bases from V and 2 bases from J, leaving 9 bases between. CDR1 and CDR2 from the germline V gene are MNHEY and SVGAGI. The CDR3 reads CASSPRLNTEAFF. CDR3 sequence (DNA): TGTGCCAGCAGTCCCAGACTCAACACTGAAGCTTTCTTT.

This chain links TRBV6-5 with TRBJ2-5; tentatively, D is TRBD1 (6 bases). Germline V CDR1 and CDR2: MNHEY, SVGAGI. CDR3 length equals 14 residues. V was shortened by 0 bases and J by 7 bases, with 12 bases between the two germline ends. The CDR3 sequence: CASSYSQGFGTQYF. DNA for the CDR3: TGTGCCAGCAGTTACTCGCAGGGGTTTGGGACCCAGTACTTC.

The chain recombines TRBV30 with TRBJ2-5; weak D call: TRBD2 (5 bases). With the DNA end fitting TRBJ2-7 better, the J assignment may be wrong. This CDR3 is built from 12 residues. Germline CDR1 reads GTSNPN; CDR2 reads SVGIG (reference sequence). The CDR3 loop reads CAWTRGTYEQYF. The CDR3 region has the DNA TGTGCCTGGACCCGGGGAACCTACGAGCAGTACTTC.

The rearrangement uses TRBV18 and TRBJ2-2; D is possibly TRBD2 (6 bases). CDR1 and CDR2 from the germline V gene are KGHSH and LQKENI. The V gene lost 6 bases and the J gene lost 0 bases, with 17 bases spanning the gap. CDR3 length: 17 amino acids. CDR3 in DNA: TGTGCCAGCTCTGCACAGCCCGGGACTTCGAACACCGGGGAGCTGTTTTTT. This sequence encodes CASSAQPGTSNTGELFF.

The chain couples TRBV7-9 to TRBJ2-2; 10 bases are a match to TRBD1. Germline lookup yields CDR1 SEHNR and CDR2 FQNEAQ (reference sequence). The J segment lost 6 bases and the V segment lost 5 bases, leaving 12 bases of the junction unmatched. This CDR3 spans 17 amino acids. For the CDR3, the DNA is TGTGCCAGCAGCCCCAGAGGGACAGGGGAGGTGGCCGGGGAGCTGTTTTTT. Translating gives CASSPRGTGEVAGELFF.

The chain couples TRBV6-5 to TRBJ1-3; the D gene is possibly TRBD1 (6 bases). This CDR3 is built from 15 residues. The germline V gene has CDR1 MNHEY and CDR2 SVGAGI. V gave up 5 bases and J gave up 6 bases, with 17 bases separating them. CDR3 nucleotide sequence: TGTGCCAGCAGTAGAGCCCAGGGGACGGAAAACACCATATATTTT. Protein sequence: CASSRAQGTENTIYF.

This clone was recorded once. The genes are TRBV5-1 and TRBJ1-4; 7 bases match TRBD1. V lost 2 bases to trimming and J lost 0 bases; unmatched junction nucleotides: 10. This CDR3 is built from 18 residues. Germline CDR1 and CDR2: SGHRS and YFSETQ. This CDR3 is CASSFVAGGRATNEKLFF. The CDR3 region has the DNA TGCGCCAGCAGCTTCGTGGCAGGGGGAAGAGCAACTAATGAAAAACTGTTTTTT.

J is TRBJ2-3 and V is TRBV2; 10 bases agree with TRBD2. CDR1 and CDR2 (germline): SNHLY, FYNNEI. V lost 6 bases to trimming and J lost 0 bases; unmatched junction nucleotides: 6. This CDR3 region has 16 residues. CDR3 DNA: TGTGCCAGCAGCAGCCAGACTAGCGGGAGCACAGATACGCAGTATTTT. Protein product: CASSSQTSGSTDTQYF.